The 21 T cell receptor beta chains below all came from one sample that was sequenced in a study of cytomegalovirus exposure and HLA in healthy donors. The PCR ran on 60 Vbeta and 13 Jbeta primers. The data were produced by immunoSEQ multiplex PCR, yet TCRdb's version contains in-frame clones alone and is incomplete. The sample contains under 200,000 clones, around 67% of which appear only once. The sample comprised PBMCs. These receptors were collected from a woman aged 18 to 35 in good health and CMV-seropositive.

This chain uses TRBV19 with TRBJ2-7; TRBD2 matches at 12 bases. Germline assignment: CDR1 LNHDA and CDR2 SQIVND (reference sequence). CDR3 length: 15 residues. Trimming removed 6 bases from V and 1 base from J; junction bases left unmatched: 4. CDR3 in DNA: TGTGCCAGTAGGACGACTAGCGGGAGTTCCTACGAGCAGTACTTC. It yields the protein CASRTTSGSSYEQYF.

The chain uses TRBV6-5 and TRBJ1-2; D unclear. The V gene's germline CDR1 is MNHEY and CDR2 SVGAGI. There are 15 residues in the CDR3. Trimming pared 0 bases from V and 5 bases from J, leaving 13 bases between. The CDR3 DNA reads as TGTGCCAGCAGTTACTCCCTTGGGCAGGAATATGGCTACACCTTC. It codes for CASSYSLGQEYGYTF.

The chain is built from TRBV5-8 and TRBJ2-5; D might be TRBD2 (5 bases). The J call is doubtful: the DNA matches TRBJ2-7 better. The germline CDR1 and CDR2 sequences are SGHTS and YDEGEE. CDR3 size: 18 residues. The chain's CDR3 is CASSPKGVVGLDSYEQYF. The CDR3 DNA is TGTGCCAGCAGCCCGAAGGGAGTGGTAGGTTTGGACTCCTACGAGCAGTACTTC.

The V gene is TRBV7-9, the J gene TRBJ2-3; D might be TRBD2 (6 bases). CDR1 is SEHNR, CDR2 FQNEAQ, per germline (reference sequence). The CDR3 extends over 15 amino acids. Trimming left V 10 bases short and J 2 bases short, with 19 bases between. The CDR3 loop is CATSDWEEYTDTQYF. As DNA, the CDR3 is TGTGCCACCTCAGACTGGGAGGAGTACACAGATACGCAGTATTTT.

The V gene is TRBV9, the J gene TRBJ2-7; 8 nucleotides line up with TRBD1. The CDR3 runs 15 residues. Germline lookup yields CDR1 SGDLS and CDR2 YYNGEE. V lost 0 bases, J lost 7 bases, and 9 bases stayed unmatched. CDR3 in amino acids: CASSVGQGAASEQYF. CDR3 DNA sequence: TGTGCCAGCAGCGTAGGGCAGGGGGCGGCTAGTGAGCAGTACTTC.

The chain recombines TRBV5-1 with TRBJ1-1, with 9 nucleotides matching TRBD1. The germline gives CDR1 SGHRS, CDR2 YFSETQ. The J segment lost 3 bases and the V segment lost 0 bases, leaving 3 bases of the junction unmatched. This CDR3 contains 15 residues. In nucleotides, the CDR3 is TGCGCCAGCAGCTTGGGGGGACAGGGTGACACTGAAGCTTTCTTT. Protein: CASSLGGQGDTEAFF.

This chain links TRBV18 with TRBJ2-5; 9 positions match TRBD1. The J segment lost 4 bases and the V segment lost 5 bases, leaving 2 bases of the junction unmatched. Per the germline V gene, CDR1 is KGHSH and CDR2 is LQKENI. This CDR3 is built from 13 residues. The CDR3 DNA follows: TGTGCCAGCTCAACAGGGGGCCGAGAGACCCAGTACTTC. Translated: CASSTGGRETQYF.

The chain links TRBV6-5 to TRBJ1-1, with 7 bases that match TRBD1. Germline V CDR1 and CDR2: MNHEY, SVGAGI. The V segment lost 7 bases and the J segment 5 bases; nucleotides outside the gene matches: 13. The CDR3 is 15 residues long. The CDR3 DNA is TGTGCCAGCACCGAGAGAGGGGGCTCGGGGACTGAAGCTTTCTTT. Protein sequence: CASTERGGSGTEAFF.

V gene TRBV7-8 combines with J gene TRBJ2-1; 12 bases match TRBD2. CDR1 and CDR2 (germline): SGHVS, FQNEAQ. The CDR3 loop spans 15 amino acids. J gave up 9 bases and V 5 bases, and 8 bases lay outside the gene matches. The CDR3 coding sequence is TGTGCCAGCAGCCCCGAGGGACTAGCGGGCCTTGAGCAGTTCTTC. It translates to CASSPEGLAGLEQFF.

The chain employs TRBV7-9 and TRBJ2-1, with D unresolved. Germline CDR1 is SEHNR and CDR2 is FQNEAQ (reference sequence). The CDR3 has 13 residues. Trimming cost V 7 bases and J 5 bases, with 12 bases left between them. This chain's CDR3 is CASKQSTHNEQFF. CDR3 sequence (DNA): TGTGCCAGCAAACAGTCAACGCACAATGAGCAGTTCTTC.

V gene TRBV2 combines with J gene TRBJ1-1, with D uncertain. This CDR3 is 14 amino acids long. The V gene lost 8 bases and the J gene lost 0 bases, with 13 bases spanning the gap. Germline loops: CDR1 SNHLY, CDR2 FYNNEI. The CDR3, as DNA: TGTGCCAGCTTGGTTCGCGGCGTGAACACTGAAGCTTTCTTT. Translated, it gives CASLVRGVNTEAFF. Filled out from reference TRBV2 and TRBJ1-1, the complete variable domain reads EPEVTQTPSHQVTQMGQEVILRCVPISNHLYFYWYRQILGQKVEFLVSFYNNEISEKSEIFDDQFSVERPDGSNFTLKIRSTKLEDSAMYFCASLVRGVNTEAFFGQGTRLTVV.

V and J are TRBV11-2 and TRBJ1-4, with D unclear. There are 12 residues in the CDR3. Germline CDR1 and CDR2: SGHAT and FQNNGV. The V and J ends lost 1 base and 11 bases respectively, with 8 bases between them. CDR3 in DNA: TGTGCCAGCAGCTTAGTAGACGGGAAACTGTTTTTT. Translation: CASSLVDGKLFF.

The chain is built from TRBV7-9 and TRBJ1-6, with unresolved D. With 2 bases removed from V and 6 bases from J, the gap between germline ends came to 8 bases. Germline-derived CDR1 and CDR2 are SEHNR and FQNEAQ (reference sequence). The CDR3 extends over 14 amino acids. This CDR3 reads CASSLSSGNSPLHF. CDR3 nucleotides: TGTGCCAGCAGCTTATCCAGCGGTAATTCACCCCTCCACTTT.

The chain joins TRBV19 to TRBJ1-5; 8 positions match TRBD1. Trimming removed 3 bases from V and 9 bases from J; junction bases left unmatched: 10. The CDR3 contains 15 residues. Germline CDR1 reads LNHDA; CDR2 reads SQIVND (reference sequence). The CDR3 DNA reads as TGTGCCAGTAGTATTGTCGGACAGGGCAGCCGGCCCCAGCATTTT. It codes for CASSIVGQGSRPQHF.

This clone was counted between two and nine times. The chain recombines TRBV28 with TRBJ2-2, with D tentatively TRBD1 (6 bases). Germline V CDR1 and CDR2: MDHEN, SYDVKM. The CDR3 length is 13 residues. Trimming removed 6 bases at V and 4 bases at J, with 9 bases between. CDR3 DNA sequence: TGTGCCAGCAGGGCGGACAGCACCGGGGAGCTGTTTTTT. This sequence encodes CASRADSTGELFF. Together with reference TRBV28 and TRBJ2-2, the CDR3 gives the full variable domain: DVKVTQSSRYLVKRTGEKVFLECVQDMDHENMFWYRQDPGLGLRLIYFSYDVKMKEKGDIPEGYSVSREKKERFSLILESASTNQTSMYLCASRADSTGELFFGEGSRLTVL.

This clone occurred once. The chain joins TRBV7-3 to TRBJ2-1; TRBD2 might be the D (6 bases). Per germline, CDR1 SGHTA and CDR2 FQGTGA. V lost 3 bases, J lost 8 bases, and 11 bases lay in between. This CDR3 has 13 residues. The CDR3 reads CASSFTWGDEQFF. DNA for the CDR3: TGTGCCAGCAGCTTTACCTGGGGGGATGAGCAGTTCTTC.

The chain couples TRBV5-1 to TRBJ2-2; no reliable D call. This CDR3 comprises 14 residues. V was clipped by 3 bases and J by 2 bases, with 8 bases between them. Germline-derived CDR1 and CDR2 are SGHRS and YFSETQ. The CDR3 protein is CASSSTRNTGELFF. CDR3 in DNA: TGCGCCAGCAGCTCAACAAGAAACACCGGGGAGCTGTTTTTT.

This clone was seen only a few times. The chain uses TRBV11-2 and TRBJ2-3, with D perhaps TRBD1 (5 bases). Deletions cut 0 bases from V and 1 base from J, with 8 bases between. The germline CDR1 and CDR2 sequences are SGHAT and FQNNGV. This CDR3 has 15 residues. As DNA, the CDR3 is TGTGCCAGCAGCTTAGATCAGGGCCGCACAGATACGCAGTATTTT. Its translation is CASSLDQGRTDTQYF.

Details on this clone: The junction departs from the called germline gene at one end, perhaps through a read error. Other DNA variants within this sample encode the same CDR3. The rearrangement joins TRBV7-8 to TRBJ1-4; a weak D match, TRBD1 (6 bases). CDR1 is SGHVS and CDR2 is FQNEAQ in the germline V gene. The length of the CDR3 is 14 residues. In DNA form, the CDR3 reads TGTGCCAGCAGCTCTCAGGGGCCTGATGAGAAACTGTTTTTT. Encoded protein: CASSSQGPDEKLFF.

The CDR3 spells CASSGQGSSLGTDTQYF. DNA for the CDR3: TGTGCCAGCAGTGGGCAGGGGTCGAGTTTGGGCACAGATACGCAGTATTTT. The chain combines TRBV2 with TRBJ2-3; TRBD1 might be the D (6 bases). This CDR3 comprises 17 residues. Trimming shortened V by 4 bases and J by 1 base, and 18 bases separated the two germline ends. Germline V lookup: CDR1 SNHLY, CDR2 FYNNEI.

V gene TRBV30 combines with J gene TRBJ2-4; tentative D call: TRBD1 (6 bases). The germline V gene encodes CDR1 GTSNPN and CDR2 SVGIG (reference sequence). The CDR3 runs to 18 residues. V was pared by 3 bases and J by 0 bases, with 21 bases between. The CDR3 region is CAWRKTGPIPLAKNIQYF. The CDR3 region has the DNA TGTGCCTGGAGGAAAACAGGGCCCATTCCTTTAGCCAAAAACATTCAGTACTTC.